What follows is one TCR beta chain and its context. This clonotype was seen repeatedly, ten times or more. It has no much larger one-base neighbor in the sample; base qualities were not kept. The treatment or condition label on this specimen signifies: live attenuated yellow fever vaccine strain. A standard Ficoll-Paque protocol was used to isolate PBMCs from peripheral blood. Epitope-specific CD8 T cells were sorted using a dextramer loaded with the yellow fever NS4B epitope peptide, with anti-CD3 and anti-CD8 staining. TriZol was used to extract RNA from bulk PBMCs, from CD4 and CD8 fractions, and from dextramer-positive and dextramer-negative fractions. V lost 7 bases and J lost 1 base, and the count of bases not matched to a germline gene is 3. The CDR1 and CDR2 encoded by the germline V gene are SQVTM and ANQGSEA. The CDR3 has 12 amino acids, counting the end cysteine and phenylalanine. CDR3 DNA is the only sequence kept; it has 36 bases, read in frame from the first base.

This entry is derived from a study of T cells after yellow fever vaccination (dated by TCRdb to the late 2010s). Notes on the research overall: The SMART-Seq v4 Ultra Low Input RNA kit was used to prepare libraries from fractions with low cell numbers. Two healthy male donors, one aged 18 to 30 and one aged 30 to 39 years, were included in the cohort. To follow T-cell clones before and after primary and booster YFV17D yellow fever vaccination, bulk TCR alpha and beta repertoires were sequenced over time. Blood was collected at multiple timepoints before and after primary and secondary immunization, and bulk PBMC replicates and cell subsets were isolated. Paper-wide results and their limitations: Compared with the primary T-cell response, the secondary T-cell response was weaker but faster, peaking on day 5 rather than day 15. Most clones expanded after primary vaccination were re-detected after the booster (just under 97% of CD4 and 88% of CD8), suggesting broad memory maintenance. Only a couple of donors were included in the study, so the extent to which the findings can be generalized is limited. A small share of clonotypes was detected in both CD4 and CD8 compartments, with the overlap likely arising from convergent recombination. Computational filtering was required because FACS-sorted repertoires could contain abundant contaminating clonotypes from the bulk population.

Synthesis of TCR cDNA relied on 5'RACE template switching, a step that introduced a universal primer site along with unique molecular identifiers. cDNA synthesis was primed from both the TCR alpha and TCR beta constant segments. Libraries were amplified in two PCR steps, with sample barcodes and sequencing adapters added in the second step. Sequencing of libraries was done on Illumina HiSeq 2500 (2x100 bp) or NovaSeq (2x150 bp). In the source study's methods: MIGEC was used to demultiplex reads and collapse the reads into UMI consensus sequences, and MiXCR was used for V(D)J alignment. Using edgeR on replicate PBMC samples, clonotypes were called vaccine-responding if FDR was below 0.01 and the log2 fold change was above 5 up to day 15. CD4 or CD8 identity was assigned to each bulk clonotype according to whether the clonotype was present at higher abundance in the sequenced CD4 repertoire or the sequenced CD8 repertoire. Clonotypes enriched at least 10-fold in dextramer-positive versus dextramer-negative fractions were classed as NS4B-specific, and CD4-biased clonotypes were left out. The public reads were run again by TCRdb, first through fastp at Q25 and then through MiXCR, and only productive beta chains were kept. Rows are unified per CDR3 protein, each entry keeping the most common DNA and genes. V and J calls and clone size were set by TCRdb, not the authors. The sample has some 100,000 distinct CDR3 sequences on record, around 9.8% of them singletons. The leading ten clones occupy around a sixth of the sample.

Specimen: CD8+ T cells not binding an NS4B(214-222) dextramer, sorted from PBMCs, collected approximately 15 days after the first yellow fever vaccination. Sample cell subset or site, as interpreted from the label and publication: NS4B epitope dextramer-negative CD8 T cells. This clonotype was sampled from a man aged 18 to 30 who received the YFV17D yellow fever vaccine. In this chain, TRBV29-1 is recombined with TRBJ1-1; a stretch of 7 junction bases matches TRBD1. The nucleotide sequence reads as follows: TGCAGCGCAAGGACAGGGAACACTGAAGCTTTCTTT. The translation is CSARTGNTEAFF. Extended through the reference TRBV29-1 and TRBJ1-1 proteins, this CDR3 yields the full variable domain: SAVISQKPSRDICQRGTSLTIQCQVDSQVTMMFWYRQQPGQSLTLIATANQGSEATYESGFVIDKFPISRPNLTFSTLTVSNMSPEDSSIYLCSARTGNTEAFFGQGTRLTVV.